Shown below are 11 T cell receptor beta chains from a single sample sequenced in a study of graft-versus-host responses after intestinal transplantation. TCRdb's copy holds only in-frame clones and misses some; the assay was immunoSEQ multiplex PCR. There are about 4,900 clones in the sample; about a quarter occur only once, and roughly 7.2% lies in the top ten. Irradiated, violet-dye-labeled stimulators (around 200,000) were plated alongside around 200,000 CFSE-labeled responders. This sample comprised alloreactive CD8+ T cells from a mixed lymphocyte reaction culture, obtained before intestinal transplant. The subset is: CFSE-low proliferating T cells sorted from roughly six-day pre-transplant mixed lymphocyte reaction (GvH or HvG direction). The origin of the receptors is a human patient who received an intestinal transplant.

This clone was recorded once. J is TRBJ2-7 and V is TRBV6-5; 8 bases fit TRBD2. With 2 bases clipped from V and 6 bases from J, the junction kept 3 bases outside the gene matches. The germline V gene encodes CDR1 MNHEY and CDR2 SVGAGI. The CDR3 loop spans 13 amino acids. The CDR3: CASSYGLAGEQYF. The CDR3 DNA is TGTGCCAGCAGTTACGGCCTAGCGGGCGAGCAGTACTTC.

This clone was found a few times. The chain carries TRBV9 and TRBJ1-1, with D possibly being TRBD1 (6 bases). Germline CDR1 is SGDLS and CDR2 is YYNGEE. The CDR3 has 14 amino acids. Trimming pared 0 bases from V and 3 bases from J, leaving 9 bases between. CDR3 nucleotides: TGTGCCAGCAGCGTAGAGGGGGGGTACACTGAAGCTTTCTTT. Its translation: CASSVEGGYTEAFF.

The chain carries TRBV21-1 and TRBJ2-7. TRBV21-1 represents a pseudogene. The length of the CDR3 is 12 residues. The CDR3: CASSKQGAEQYF. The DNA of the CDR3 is TGTGCCAGCAGCAAACAGGGAGCCGAGCAGTACTTC.

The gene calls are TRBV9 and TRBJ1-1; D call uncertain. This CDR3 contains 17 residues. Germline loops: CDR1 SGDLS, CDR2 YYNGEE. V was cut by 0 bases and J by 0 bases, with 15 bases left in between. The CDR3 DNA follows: TGTGCCAGCAGCGTAGAGCCGGCAGCATACATGAACACTGAAGCTTTCTTT. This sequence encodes CASSVEPAAYMNTEAFF.

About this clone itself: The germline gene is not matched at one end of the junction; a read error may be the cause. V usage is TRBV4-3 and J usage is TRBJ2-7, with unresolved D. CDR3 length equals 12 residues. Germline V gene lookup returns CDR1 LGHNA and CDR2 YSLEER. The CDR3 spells CASSQPNYVQYF. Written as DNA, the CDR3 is TGCGCCAGCAGCCAACCCAATTACGTGCAGTACTTC.

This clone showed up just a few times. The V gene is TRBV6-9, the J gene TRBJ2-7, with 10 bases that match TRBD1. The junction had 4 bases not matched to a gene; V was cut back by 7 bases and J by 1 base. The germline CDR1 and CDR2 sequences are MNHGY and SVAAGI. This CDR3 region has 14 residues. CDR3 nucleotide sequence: TGTGCCAGCACTCCGGGACAGGGGTCCTACGAGCAGTACTTC. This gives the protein CASTPGQGSYEQYF.

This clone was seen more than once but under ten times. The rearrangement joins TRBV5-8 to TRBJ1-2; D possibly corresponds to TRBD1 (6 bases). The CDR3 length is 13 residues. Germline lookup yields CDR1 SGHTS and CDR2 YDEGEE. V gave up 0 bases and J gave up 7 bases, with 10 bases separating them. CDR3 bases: TGTGCCAGCAGCTTGGTGGGGGGCGGTGGCTACACCTTC. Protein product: CASSLVGGGGYTF.

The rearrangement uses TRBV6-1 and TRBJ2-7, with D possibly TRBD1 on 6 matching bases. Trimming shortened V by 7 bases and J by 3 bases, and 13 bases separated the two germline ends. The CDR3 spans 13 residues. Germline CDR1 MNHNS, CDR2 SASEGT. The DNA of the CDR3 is TGTGCCAGCATGGACAGTGTCTACTACGAGCAGTACTTC. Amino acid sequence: CASMDSVYYEQYF.

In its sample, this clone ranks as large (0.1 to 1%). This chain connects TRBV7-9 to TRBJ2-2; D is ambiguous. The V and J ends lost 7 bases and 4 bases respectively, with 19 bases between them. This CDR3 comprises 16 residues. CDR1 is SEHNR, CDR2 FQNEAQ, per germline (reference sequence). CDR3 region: CASTPDGRLLTGELFF. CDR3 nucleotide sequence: TGTGCCAGCACCCCGGACGGGCGGCTCCTCACCGGGGAGCTGTTTTTT. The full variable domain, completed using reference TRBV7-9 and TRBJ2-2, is DTGVSQNPRHKITKRGQNVTFRCDPISEHNRLYWYRQTLGQGPEFLTYFQNEAQLEKSRLLSDRFSAERPKGSFSTLEIQRTEQGDSAMYLCASTPDGRLLTGELFFGEGSRLTVL.

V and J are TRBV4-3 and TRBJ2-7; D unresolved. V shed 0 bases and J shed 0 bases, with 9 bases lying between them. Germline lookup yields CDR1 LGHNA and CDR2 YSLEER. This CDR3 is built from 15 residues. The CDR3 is CASSQETGSSYEQYF. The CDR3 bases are TGCGCCAGCAGCCAAGAAACTGGCAGCTCCTACGAGCAGTACTTC.

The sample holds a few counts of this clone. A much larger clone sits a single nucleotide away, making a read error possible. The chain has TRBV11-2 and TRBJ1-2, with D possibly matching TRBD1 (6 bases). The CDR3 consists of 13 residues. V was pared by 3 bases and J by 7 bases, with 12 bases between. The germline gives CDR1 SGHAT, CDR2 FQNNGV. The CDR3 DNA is TGTGCCAGCAGCTTGGTGGGGGGCGGTGGCTACACCTTC. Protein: CASSLVGGGGYTF.